This T cell receptor beta chain was recorded in a study of T cell repertoires in cytomegalovirus infection (dated by TCRdb to about 2019). Notes on the research overall: Because public TCR beta signatures pointed to carriage of CMV infection together with the matching HLA type, the HLA type of each donor mattered for the analysis. Broader findings and caveats from the paper: The ex vivo response was dominated by HLA-C-restricted CMV-specific TCR beta clonotypes, and the single most frequent clonotype in two of eight donors was supplied by these HLA-C-restricted clonotypes. Carriers of CMV infection plus the relevant HLA type were discriminated by the cumulative frequency of public TCR beta family members in the study cohort and in an independent roughly 400-donor cohort.

The reads were generated on an Illumina HiSeq 1500. The raw public data were reprocessed by TCRdb itself: fastp quality trimming at Q25, MiXCR clonotype calling, in-frame beta chains only. Rows are combined by CDR3 protein, so each entry shows the most common genes and DNA. The sample table shows roughly 640,000 distinct CDR3 sequences, and 20% to 30% are seen once. 6.5% to 10% of the sample lies in the top ten. The V end loses 1 base and the J end loses 10 bases, and a stretch of 21 bases separates them. CDR1 and CDR2, looked up from the germline V gene, are SGHTA and FQGNSA. The CDR3 covers 16 residues, taking in both the cysteine and the phenylalanine. This entry keeps only the CDR3 DNA: 48 bases, framed from base 1. In its sample, this clonotype was seen a few times. Its recognized antigen is unknown. No much larger clonotype is one base removed from it; base qualities were not supplied.

The sample comprised CD8+ T cells from PBMCs. This clonotype was obtained from a human donor in good health (CMV status not recorded). Some clones in this sample may be carry-over from other donors' samples. Rearrangement joined TRBV7-2 to TRBJ2-3; matching of 5 bases hints at TRBD2 as the D gene. Here is the DNA: TGTGCCAGCAGCTTAGATGGCGGCCGGACTCCGAGAGCGCAGTATTTT. Its protein product is CASSLDGGRTPRAQYF.